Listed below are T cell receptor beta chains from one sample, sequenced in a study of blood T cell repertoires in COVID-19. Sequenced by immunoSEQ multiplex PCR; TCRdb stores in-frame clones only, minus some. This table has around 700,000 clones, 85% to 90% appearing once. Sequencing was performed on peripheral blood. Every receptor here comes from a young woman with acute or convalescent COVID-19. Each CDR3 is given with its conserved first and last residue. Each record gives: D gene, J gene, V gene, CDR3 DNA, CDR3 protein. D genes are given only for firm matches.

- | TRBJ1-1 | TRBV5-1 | TGCGCCAGCAATGGTCCCACACCGAACACTGAAGCTTTCTTT | CASNGPTPNTEAFF
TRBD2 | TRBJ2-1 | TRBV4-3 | TGCGCCAGCAGCCAAGCTAGCGGGGGGGCCAGGAGACAGTTCTTC | CASSQASGGARRQFF
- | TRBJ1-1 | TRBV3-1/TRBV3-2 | TGTGCCACCGTCACAGAGAACACTGAAGCTTTCTTT | CATVTENTEAFF
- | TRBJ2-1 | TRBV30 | TGTGCCTGGAATCCGCTAGGCAATGAGCAGTTCTTC | CAWNPLGNEQFF
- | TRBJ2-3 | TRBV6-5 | TGTGCCATCCTGGACAGGGAGGGGGATACGCAGTATTTT | CAILDREGDTQYF
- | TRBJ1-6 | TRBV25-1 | TGTGCCAGCAGTACCCCACAGGATAATTCACCCCTCCACTTT | CASSTPQDNSPLHF
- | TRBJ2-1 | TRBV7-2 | TGTGCCAGCAGCTTAGGGCCGATCGATGAGCAGTTCTTC | CASSLGPIDEQFF
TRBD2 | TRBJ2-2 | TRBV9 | TGTGCCAGCAGCCCCGTCTCAAGCGGGGGGTTCACCGGGGAGCTGTTTTTT | CASSPVSSGGFTGELFF
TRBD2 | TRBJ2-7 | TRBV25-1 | TGTGCCAGCGAGGAAGCGGGGGGGAGCTACGAGCAGTACTTC | CASEEAGGSYEQYF
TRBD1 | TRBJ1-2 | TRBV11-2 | TGTGCCAGCAGCGTCCTCGGGGGACAGCCTGGGCCCTATGGCTACACCTTC | CASSVLGGQPGPYGYTF
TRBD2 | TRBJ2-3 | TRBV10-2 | TGCGCCAGCAGTTCTCAGGGCGGGGGGGCCCCAGATACGCAGTATTTT | CASSSQGGGAPDTQYF
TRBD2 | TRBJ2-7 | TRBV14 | TGTGCCAGCAGCCAATGGGGGGGGGAGCAGTACTTC | CASSQWGGEQYF
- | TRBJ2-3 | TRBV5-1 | TGCGCCAGCACCCAGTCGGGGGACACAGATACGCAGTATTTT | CASTQSGDTDTQYF
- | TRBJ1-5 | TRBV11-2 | TGTGCCAGCAGCTTAGATCTCGGACAGAGACAGCCCCAGCATTTT | CASSLDLGQRQPQHF
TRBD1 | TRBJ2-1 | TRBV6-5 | TGTGCCAGCAGTTACTCTGCAGGGGGCTACAATGAGCAGTTCTTC | CASSYSAGGYNEQFF